A selection of T cell receptor beta chains follows, all from one sample in a study of blood T cell repertoires in COVID-19. Assay: immunoSEQ multiplex PCR; the TCRdb copy retains only in-frame clones and omits some. The sample contains around 97,000 clones, over 85% of which appear only once. What was sequenced was peripheral blood. Receptors originate from a woman of 80 years or more in a cohort sampled during active COVID-19. The conserved cysteine and the conserved F or W are not part of the CDR3 here. The listing skips clone size in some rows; elsewhere it reads once, few, many or a size class.

V	size	J	CDR3
TRBV5-1	.	TRBJ2-3	ASSTNRASDTQY
TRBV24-1	.	TRBJ2-5	ATSDTGRGETQY
TRBV29-1	.	TRBJ2-3	SGLGLILTDTQY
TRBV2	.	TRBJ1-5	ASIPTNSNQPQH
TRBV5-5	.	TRBJ1-5	ASSLAPSSNQPQH
TRBV23-1	.	TRBJ1-5	ASSQSKLAESYNQPQH
TRBV10-3	.	TRBJ1-3	AIWSSGNTIY
TRBV12-5	once	TRBJ2-5	ASGLTRAGGETQY
TRBV9	.	TRBJ2-1	ASSVVAGGDEQF
TRBV28	.	TRBJ2-7	ASRAGYEQY
TRBV2	once	TRBJ1-6	ASRFRQGDNSPLH
TRBV20-1	few	TRBJ1-1	SASPYITEAF
TRBV28	.	TRBJ1-4	ASNARRTGEKLF
TRBV28	.	TRBJ1-4	ASISQAQSEKLF